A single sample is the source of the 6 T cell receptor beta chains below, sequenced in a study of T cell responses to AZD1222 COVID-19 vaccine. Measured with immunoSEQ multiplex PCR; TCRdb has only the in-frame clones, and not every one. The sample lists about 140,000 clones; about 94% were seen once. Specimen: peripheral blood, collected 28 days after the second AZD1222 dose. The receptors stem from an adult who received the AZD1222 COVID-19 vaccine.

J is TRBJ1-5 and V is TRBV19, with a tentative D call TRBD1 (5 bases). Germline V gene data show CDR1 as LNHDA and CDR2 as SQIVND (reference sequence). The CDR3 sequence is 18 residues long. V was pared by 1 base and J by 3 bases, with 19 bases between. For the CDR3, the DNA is TGTGCCAGTAGTATAGCCACTGCGGGGGGGTTGTTCAATCAGCCCCAGCATTTT. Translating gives CASSIATAGGLFNQPQHF.

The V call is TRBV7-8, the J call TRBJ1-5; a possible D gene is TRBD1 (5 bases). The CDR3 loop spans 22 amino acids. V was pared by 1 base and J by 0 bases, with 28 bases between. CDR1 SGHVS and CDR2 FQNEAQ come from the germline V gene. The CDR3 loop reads CASSLVLPGDNRGLYSNQPQHF. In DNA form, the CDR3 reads TGTGCCAGCAGCTTAGTCCTCCCAGGTGACAATAGGGGCCTTTATAGCAATCAGCCCCAGCATTTT. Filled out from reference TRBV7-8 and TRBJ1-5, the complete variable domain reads GAGVSQSPRYKVAKRGQDVALRCDPISGHVSLFWYQQALGQGPEFLTYFQNEAQLDKSGLPSDRFFAERPEGSVSTLKIQRTQQEDSAVYLCASSLVLPGDNRGLYSNQPQHFGDGTRLSIL.

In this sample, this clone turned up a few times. The CDR3 bases are TGTGCCAGCAGACCACAGGGGGATCAGCCCCAGCATTTT. Translated, it gives CASRPQGDQPQHF. This sequence joins TRBV6-5 and TRBJ1-5; TRBD1 matches 8 bases. The germline V gene encodes CDR1 MNHEY and CDR2 SVGAGI. The CDR3 is 13 residues long. With 6 bases clipped from V and 5 bases from J, the junction kept 3 bases outside the gene matches.

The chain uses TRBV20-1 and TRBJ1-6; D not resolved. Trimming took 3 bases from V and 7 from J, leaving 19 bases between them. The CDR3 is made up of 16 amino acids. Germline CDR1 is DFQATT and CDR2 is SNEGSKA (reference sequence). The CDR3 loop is CSASARRGSGNSPLHF. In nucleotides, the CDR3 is TGCAGTGCTAGTGCCCGACGGGGATCTGGGAATTCACCCCTCCACTTT.

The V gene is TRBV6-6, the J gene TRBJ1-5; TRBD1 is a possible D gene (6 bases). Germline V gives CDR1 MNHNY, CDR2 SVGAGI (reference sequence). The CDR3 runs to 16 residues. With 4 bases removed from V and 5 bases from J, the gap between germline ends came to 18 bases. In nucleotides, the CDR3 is TGTGCCAGCAGTTCTTCCTCCCGAGGGGGGGATCAGCCCCAGCATTTT. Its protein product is CASSSSSRGGDQPQHF.

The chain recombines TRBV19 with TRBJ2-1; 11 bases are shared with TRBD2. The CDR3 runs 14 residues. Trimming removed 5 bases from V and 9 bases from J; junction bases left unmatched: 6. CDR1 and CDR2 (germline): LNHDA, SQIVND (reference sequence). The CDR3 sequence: CASSVTSGGTEQFF. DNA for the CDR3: TGTGCCAGTAGTGTTACTAGCGGGGGAACTGAGCAGTTCTTC.